The rows below give T cell receptor beta chains drawn from one sample of a study of spatial heterogeneity in lung cancer. TCRdb used MiXCR to reprocess the 5' RACE reads, holding one entry per CDR3 protein. The sample lists 7,000 or so distinct CDR3 sequences, approximately 17% occurring once. Material: lung tumor tissue, obtained at surgery. The source of these receptors is a female donor with early-stage non-small cell lung cancer. CDR3s include the opening cysteine and the closing phenylalanine or tryptophan. D genes are given only for firm matches. Rows give clone size only sometimes, using once, few, many, or a class for an expanded clone.

size: -; V: TRBV3-1; D: TRBD1; J: TRBJ1-4; DNA: TGTGCCAGCAGCCAAGCAATGACAGGGGTAGGGGAAAAACTGTTTTTT; CDR3: CASSQAMTGVGEKLFF
size: -; V: TRBV7-2; D: TRBD2; J: TRBJ2-7; DNA: TGTGCCAGCAGCTCAACACGGGGGGTCTACGAGCAGTACTTC; CDR3: CASSSTRGVYEQYF
size: -; V: TRBV12-3/TRBV12-4; D: -; J: TRBJ1-2; DNA: TGTGCCAGCAGTTCTACCGGGACCGAGACAGGCTACACCTTC; CDR3: CASSSTGTETGYTF
size: few; V: TRBV6-2/TRBV6-3; D: -; J: TRBJ1-2; DNA: TGTGCCAGCAGTTATGACGGACCTAACTATGGCTACACCTTC; CDR3: CASSYDGPNYGYTF
size: medium-sized; V: TRBV5-4; D: TRBD1; J: TRBJ1-1; DNA: TGTGCCAGCAGCTTGGGGCAGGGGGTTACTGAAGCTTTCTTT; CDR3: CASSLGQGVTEAFF
size: few; V: TRBV29-1; D: -; J: TRBJ2-3; DNA: TGCAGCTCCCGGCCCGGGACAGATACGCAGTATTTT; CDR3: CSSRPGTDTQYF
size: -; V: TRBV27; D: -; J: TRBJ2-7; DNA: TGTGCCTCCCGGCGGAATCCGATGGTATTCGACGAGCAGTACTTC; CDR3: CASRRNPMVFDEQYF
size: -; V: TRBV28; D: -; J: TRBJ2-4; DNA: TGTGCCAGCTCCCTGGTGGGGGAAGGCAAAAACATTCAGTACTTC; CDR3: CASSLVGEGKNIQYF
size: large; V: TRBV20-1; D: -; J: TRBJ2-5; DNA: TGCAGTGCTAGGAGGGGGACCCAAGAGACCCAGTACTTC; CDR3: CSARRGTQETQYF
size: few; V: TRBV19; D: -; J: TRBJ1-1; DNA: TGTGCCAGTAGTCCGGATAGGGGGACGAACACTGAAGCTTTCTTT; CDR3: CASSPDRGTNTEAFF
size: medium-sized; V: TRBV5-6; D: -; J: TRBJ2-2; DNA: TGTGCCAGCAGCAGGAACGGGGGGCTGAGAACCGGGGAGCTGTTTTTT; CDR3: CASSRNGGLRTGELFF
size: -; V: TRBV6-2/TRBV6-3; D: TRBD1; J: TRBJ2-7; DNA: TGTGCCAGCAGGCCACAGGGGATCCCTGACGAGCAGTACTTC; CDR3: CASRPQGIPDEQYF
size: medium-sized; V: TRBV28; D: -; J: TRBJ2-7; DNA: TGTGCCAGCAGACGTCCGGGAGCCTACGAGCAGTACTTC; CDR3: CASRRPGAYEQYF
size: medium-sized; V: TRBV27; D: -; J: TRBJ1-2; DNA: TGTGCCAGCAGTCCACTCCCGGTGGGCTCTAACTATGGCTACACCTTC; CDR3: CASSPLPVGSNYGYTF
size: medium-sized; V: TRBV20-1; D: -; J: TRBJ1-2; DNA: TGCAGTGCTAACCAGGACGACCTCAATGCCTATGGCTACACCTTC; CDR3: CSANQDDLNAYGYTF
size: -; V: TRBV4-3; D: -; J: TRBJ2-2; DNA: TGCGCCAGCAGCCAAGGGGTGGTCGCGAACACCGGGGAGCTGTTTTTT; CDR3: CASSQGVVANTGELFF
size: few; V: TRBV12-3/TRBV12-4; D: -; J: TRBJ2-7; DNA: TGTGCCAGCAGTTTAAGATCCTACGAGCAGTACTTC; CDR3: CASSLRSYEQYF
size: few; V: TRBV7-2; D: -; J: TRBJ2-7; DNA: TGTGCCAGCAGCTTAGCTACCGGGACGGTAACCTACGAGCAGTACTTC; CDR3: CASSLATGTVTYEQYF
size: few; V: TRBV15; D: -; J: TRBJ2-7; DNA: TGTGCCACCAGCAGTACAGGCTACGAGCAGTACTTC; CDR3: CATSSTGYEQYF
size: -; V: TRBV28; D: -; J: TRBJ1-5; DNA: TGTGCCAGCACCCTCCCCAATCAGCCCCAGCATTTT; CDR3: CASTLPNQPQHF
size: -; V: TRBV5-1; D: -; J: TRBJ2-3; DNA: TGCGCCAGCAGCCCGGGGGACAACACAGATACGCAGTATTTT; CDR3: CASSPGDNTDTQYF
size: few; V: TRBV4-1; D: -; J: TRBJ2-1; DNA: TGCGCCAGCAGCCAAGTACTAGGGGTAAGCTCCTACAATGAGCAGTTCTTC; CDR3: CASSQVLGVSSYNEQFF
size: -; V: TRBV7-2; D: -; J: TRBJ2-2; DNA: TGTGCCAGCAGCTCACAGGTTCTCACCGGGGAGCTGTTTTTT; CDR3: CASSSQVLTGELFF
size: medium-sized; V: TRBV4-3; D: TRBD1; J: TRBJ2-2; DNA: TGCGCCAGCAGCCCAAGGATGACAGGGTTTATGGGCGGGGAGCTGTTTTTT; CDR3: CASSPRMTGFMGGELFF
size: medium-sized; V: TRBV27; D: TRBD1; J: TRBJ1-2; DNA: TGTGCCAGCAGAATAGTACAGGGGGCGGGCGGCTACACCTTC; CDR3: CASRIVQGAGGYTF
size: few; V: TRBV28; D: -; J: TRBJ1-2; DNA: TGTGCCAGCAGGACTTCCGGGACAATCAACTATGGCTACACCTTC; CDR3: CASRTSGTINYGYTF
size: -; V: TRBV12-3/TRBV12-4; D: TRBD1; J: TRBJ1-5; DNA: TGTGCCAGCAGAGGACAGGGGGGGAGCAATCAGCCCCAGCATTTT; CDR3: CASRGQGGSNQPQHF
size: once; V: TRBV7-9; D: -; J: TRBJ2-1; DNA: TGTGCCAGCAGCTTAGGACGGGACTTTATTCACAATGAGCAGTTCTTC; CDR3: CASSLGRDFIHNEQFF
size: -; V: TRBV12-3/TRBV12-4; D: -; J: TRBJ2-7; DNA: TGTGCCAGCAGTGAAGGACAGCTCTACGAGCAGTACTTC; CDR3: CASSEGQLYEQYF
size: few; V: TRBV12-3/TRBV12-4; D: -; J: TRBJ1-2; DNA: TGTGCCAGCAGTTTATCCAACGAGGGCTACACCTTC; CDR3: CASSLSNEGYTF
size: -; V: TRBV9; D: -; J: TRBJ2-1; DNA: TGTGCCACCTCCGGGGCGCCGGGTGCCAATGAGCAGTTCTTC; CDR3: CATSGAPGANEQFF
size: few; V: TRBV6-2/TRBV6-3; D: TRBD1; J: TRBJ2-5; DNA: TGTGCCAGCAACGACAGGGGGTGGGAAGAGACCCAGTACTTC; CDR3: CASNDRGWEETQYF
size: -; V: TRBV11-2; D: TRBD1; J: TRBJ2-2; DNA: TGTGCCAGCAGCCAATACAGGGGTAACACCGGGGAGCTGTTTTTT; CDR3: CASSQYRGNTGELFF
size: few; V: TRBV7-2; D: TRBD1; J: TRBJ2-5; DNA: TGTGCCAGCAGCTTAAGGACAGGGCGCGAGACCCAGTACTTC; CDR3: CASSLRTGRETQYF
size: -; V: TRBV6-5; D: TRBD1; J: TRBJ1-4; DNA: TGTGCCAGCACCGTCCTCCTTGGGACAGGGGATGAAAAACTGTTTTTT; CDR3: CASTVLLGTGDEKLFF
size: few; V: TRBV6-6; D: -; J: TRBJ1-1; DNA: TGTGCCAGCAGTCCGGGGGGCACTGAAGCTTTCTTT; CDR3: CASSPGGTEAFF
size: few; V: TRBV28; D: -; J: TRBJ2-1; DNA: TGTGCCGGGGCAGACGCCCATGAGCAGTTCTTC; CDR3: CAGADAHEQFF
size: -; V: TRBV29-1; D: TRBD1; J: TRBJ2-5; DNA: TGCAGCGTGGCGACAGGGTTCGAGACCCAGTACTTC; CDR3: CSVATGFETQYF
size: medium-sized; V: TRBV10-3; D: -; J: TRBJ1-5; DNA: TGTGCCATCAGTGCGGGGAAAGGGGGCAATCAGCCCCAGCATTTT; CDR3: CAISAGKGGNQPQHF
size: -; V: TRBV6-6; D: -; J: TRBJ1-2; DNA: TGTGCCAGCATTTTGAACCTTGGCTATGGCTACACCTTC; CDR3: CASILNLGYGYTF
size: -; V: TRBV9; D: TRBD1; J: TRBJ2-7; DNA: TGTGCCAGCAGCGTGACAGGGCTCTCCTACGAGCAGTACTTC; CDR3: CASSVTGLSYEQYF
size: few; V: TRBV6-5; D: -; J: TRBJ2-5; DNA: TGTGCCAGCAGTTACCGGGAGACCCAGTACTTC; CDR3: CASSYRETQYF